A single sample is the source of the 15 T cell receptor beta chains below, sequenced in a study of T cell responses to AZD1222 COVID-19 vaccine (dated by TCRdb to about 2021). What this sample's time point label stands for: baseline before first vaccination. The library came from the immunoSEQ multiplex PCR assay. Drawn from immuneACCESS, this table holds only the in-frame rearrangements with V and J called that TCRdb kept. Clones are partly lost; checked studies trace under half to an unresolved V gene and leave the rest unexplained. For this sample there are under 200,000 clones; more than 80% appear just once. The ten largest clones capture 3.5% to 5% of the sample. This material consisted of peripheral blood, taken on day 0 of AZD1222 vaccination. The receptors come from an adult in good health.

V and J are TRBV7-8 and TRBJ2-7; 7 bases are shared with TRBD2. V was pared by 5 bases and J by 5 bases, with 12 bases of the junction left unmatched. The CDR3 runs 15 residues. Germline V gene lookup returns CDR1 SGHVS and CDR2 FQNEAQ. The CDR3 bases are TGTGCCAGCAGCCCCCGGGCGGGAGCTGGAAACGAGCAGTACTTC. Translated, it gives CASSPRAGAGNEQYF.

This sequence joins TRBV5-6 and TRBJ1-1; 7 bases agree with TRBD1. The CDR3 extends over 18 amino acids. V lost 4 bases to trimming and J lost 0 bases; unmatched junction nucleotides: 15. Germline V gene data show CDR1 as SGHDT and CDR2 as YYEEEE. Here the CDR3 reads CASSHHLQGPPLNTEAFF. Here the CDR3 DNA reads TGTGCCAGCAGCCATCATCTACAGGGGCCCCCATTGAACACTGAAGCTTTCTTT.

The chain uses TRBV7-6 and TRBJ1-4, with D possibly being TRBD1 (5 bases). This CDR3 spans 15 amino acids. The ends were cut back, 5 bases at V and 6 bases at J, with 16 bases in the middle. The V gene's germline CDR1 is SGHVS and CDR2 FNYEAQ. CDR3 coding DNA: TGTGCCAGCAGCCCCGCGACAGCTTACTATGAAAAACTGTTTTTT. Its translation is CASSPATAYYEKLFF.

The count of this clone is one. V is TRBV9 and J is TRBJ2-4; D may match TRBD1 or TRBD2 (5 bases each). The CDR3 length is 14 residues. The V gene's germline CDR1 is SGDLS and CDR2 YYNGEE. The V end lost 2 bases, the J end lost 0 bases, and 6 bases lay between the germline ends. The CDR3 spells CASSVGVAKNIQYF. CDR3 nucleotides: TGTGCCAGCAGCGTGGGGGTAGCCAAAAACATTCAGTACTTC.

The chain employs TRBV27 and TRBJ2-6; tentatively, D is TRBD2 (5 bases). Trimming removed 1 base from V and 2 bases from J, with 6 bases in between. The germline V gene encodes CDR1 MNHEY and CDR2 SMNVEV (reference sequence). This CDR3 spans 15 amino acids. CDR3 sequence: CASSLWGAGANVLTF. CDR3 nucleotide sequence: TGTGCCAGCAGTTTATGGGGAGCTGGGGCCAACGTCCTGACTTTC.

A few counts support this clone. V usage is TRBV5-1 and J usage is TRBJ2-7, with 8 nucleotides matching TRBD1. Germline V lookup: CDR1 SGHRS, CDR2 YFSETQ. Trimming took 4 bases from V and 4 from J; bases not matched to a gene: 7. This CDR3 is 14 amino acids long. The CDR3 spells CASSPGQGSYEQYF. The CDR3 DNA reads TGCGCCAGCAGCCCAGGACAGGGAAGTTACGAGCAGTACTTC. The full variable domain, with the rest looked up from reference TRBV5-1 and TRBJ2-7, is KAGVTQTPRYLIKTRGQQVTLSCSPISGHRSVSWYQQTPGQGLQFLFEYFSETQRNKGNFPGRFSGRQFSNSRSEMNVSTLELGDSALYLCASSPGQGSYEQYFGPGTRLTVT.

CDR3 sequence (DNA): TGTGCCAGCGGCTCGGCAAGGAGCATGAACACTGAAGCTTTCTTT. It yields the protein CASGSARSMNTEAFF. This chain connects TRBV6-5 to TRBJ1-1; D remains unclear. The length of the CDR3 is 15 residues. The germline V and J ends were trimmed by 8 bases and 0 bases, with 16 bases remaining between them. Looked up from germline, CDR1 is MNHEY and CDR2 is SVGAGI.

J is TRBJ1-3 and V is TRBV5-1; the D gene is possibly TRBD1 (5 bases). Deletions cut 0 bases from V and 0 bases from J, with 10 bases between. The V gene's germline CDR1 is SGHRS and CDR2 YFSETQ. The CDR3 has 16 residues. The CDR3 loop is CASSLGDGSSGNTIYF. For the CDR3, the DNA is TGCGCCAGCAGCTTGGGGGACGGAAGCTCTGGAAACACCATATATTTT.

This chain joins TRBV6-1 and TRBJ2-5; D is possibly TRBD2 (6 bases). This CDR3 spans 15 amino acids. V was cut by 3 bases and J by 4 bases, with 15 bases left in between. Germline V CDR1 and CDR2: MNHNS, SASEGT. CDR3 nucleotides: TGTGCCAGCAGTGATGAGTGGGGACTGGGAGAGACCCAGTACTTC. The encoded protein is CASSDEWGLGETQYF.

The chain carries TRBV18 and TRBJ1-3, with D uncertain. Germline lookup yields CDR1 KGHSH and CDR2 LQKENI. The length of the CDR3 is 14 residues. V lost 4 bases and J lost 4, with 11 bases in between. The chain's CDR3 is CASSRDQAGNTIYF. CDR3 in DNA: TGTGCCAGCTCACGAGACCAGGCGGGAAACACCATATATTTT.

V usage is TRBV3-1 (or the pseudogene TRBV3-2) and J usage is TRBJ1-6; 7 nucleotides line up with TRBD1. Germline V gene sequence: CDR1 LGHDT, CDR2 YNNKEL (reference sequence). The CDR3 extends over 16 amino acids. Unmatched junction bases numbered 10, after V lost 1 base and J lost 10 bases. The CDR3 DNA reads TGTGCCAGCAGCCAAGGAGGGGGCGCGGGGGGATCACCCCTCCACTTT. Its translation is CASSQGGGAGGSPLHF.

CDR3 region: CASRLQAGGYTF. The CDR3 DNA is TGTGCCAGCCGGTTACAGGCTGGCGGCTACACCTTC. The chain has TRBV6-5 and TRBJ1-2; weak D call: TRBD1 (5 bases). V lost 8 bases and J lost 8, with 15 bases in between. The CDR3 spans 12 residues. The germline V gene encodes CDR1 MNHEY and CDR2 SVGAGI.

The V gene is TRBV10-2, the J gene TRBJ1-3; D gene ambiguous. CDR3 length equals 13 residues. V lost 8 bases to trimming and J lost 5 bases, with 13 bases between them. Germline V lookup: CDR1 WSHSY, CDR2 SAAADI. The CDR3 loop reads CASGESFRNTIYF. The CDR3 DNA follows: TGCGCCAGCGGGGAATCGTTTCGAAACACCATATATTTT.

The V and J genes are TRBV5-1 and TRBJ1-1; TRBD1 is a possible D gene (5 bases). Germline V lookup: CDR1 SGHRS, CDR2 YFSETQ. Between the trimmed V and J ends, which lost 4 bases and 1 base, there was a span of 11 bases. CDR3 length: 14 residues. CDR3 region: CASSGGPSNTEAFF. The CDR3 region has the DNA TGCGCCAGCAGCGGGGGACCCTCGAACACTGAAGCTTTCTTT.

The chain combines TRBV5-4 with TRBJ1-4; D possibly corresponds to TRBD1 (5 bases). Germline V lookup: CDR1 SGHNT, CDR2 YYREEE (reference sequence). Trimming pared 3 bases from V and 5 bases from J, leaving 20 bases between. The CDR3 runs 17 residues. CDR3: CASSWRGGRGANEKLFF. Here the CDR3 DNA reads TGTGCCAGCAGCTGGAGGGGAGGCAGAGGGGCAAATGAAAAACTGTTTTTT. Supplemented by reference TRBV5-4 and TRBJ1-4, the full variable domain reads ETGVTQSPTHLIKTRGQQVTLRCSSQSGHNTVSWYQQALGQGPQFIFQYYREEENGRGNFPPRFSGLQFPNYSSELNVNALELDDSALYLCASSWRGGRGANEKLFFGSGTQLSVL.